A selection of T cell receptor beta chains follows, all from one sample in a study of blood T cells in healthy people across ages. One entry per CDR3 protein, called by TCRdb with MiXCR from the 5' RACE reads. The table records 590,000 or so distinct CDR3 sequences, about 30% of them present only once. Specimen: blood. The receptors shown here come from a woman aged 80 or older in good health. CDR3s include the opening cysteine and the closing phenylalanine or tryptophan. The D gene is left open where the match is weak. Clone sizes are given selectively: once, few, many, or a class where the clone is expanded.

TRBJ1-2,TRBV20-1,few,TRBD1,TGCAGTGCAATAGAGGGGACAGGGGGCGGCTACACCTTC,CSAIEGTGGGYTF
TRBJ2-7,TRBV12-3/TRBV12-4,many,-,TGTGCCAGCAGCCTTGGCGCATCCTACGAGCAGTACTTC,CASSLGASYEQYF
TRBJ2-1,TRBV2,many,-,TGTGCCAGCACCGAGAACAGAGTAGGGAATGAGCAGTTCTTC,CASTENRVGNEQFF
TRBJ2-7,TRBV7-2,-,TRBD1,TGTGCCAGCAGCTTAGCTATGACAGGGCGATACGAGCAGTACTTC,CASSLAMTGRYEQYF
TRBJ1-6,TRBV2,once,-,TGTGCCAGCAGTGAAGGGGCAGGCCGAACACCCCTCCACTTT,CASSEGAGRTPLHF
TRBJ1-6,TRBV5-1,-,TRBD1,TGCGCCAGCAGCCAGGGACAGGGAAATTCACCCCTCCACTTT,CASSQGQGNSPLHF
TRBJ1-4,TRBV20-1,-,-,TGCAGTGCTAGAAAGGGACACTATGAAAAACTGTTTTTT,CSARKGHYEKLFF
TRBJ2-6,TRBV13,-,-,TGTGCCAGCAGCCCGCCTGCGCGGGCCAACGTCCTGACTTTC,CASSPPARANVLTF
TRBJ1-2,TRBV27,many,-,TGTGCCACCGGGGCAGGTATCACTTATGGCTACACCTTC,CATGAGITYGYTF
TRBJ2-5,TRBV20-1,-,-,TGCAGTGCTGTCCCATCGGGGGTCCTCCAAGAGACCCAGTACTTC,CSAVPSGVLQETQYF
TRBJ2-7,TRBV6-5,-,-,TGTGCCAGCAGATATAATCAGGACTACGAGCAGTACTTC,CASRYNQDYEQYF
TRBJ2-7,TRBV20-1,-,-,TGCAGTGCTAGGGGACGGCATCCTACCGAGCAGTACTTC,CSARGRHPTEQYF